What follows is one T cell receptor beta chain and its context. This specimen comes from a study of cytomegalovirus exposure and HLA in healthy donors. On the study more broadly: The 110 or so validation repertoires used a platform that matched the one used for the approximately 610 first-cohort repertoires, as a later analysis reported.

The CDR3 totals 15 residues. CDR1 and CDR2 (germline): SGHNT, YYREEE (reference sequence). The V and J ends lost 4 bases and 8 bases, in that order; junction bases with no gene match: 6. TCRdb's copy holds only in-frame clones and misses some; the assay was immunoSEQ multiplex PCR. In the table there are around 200,000 clones, about 81% of which are singletons. Specimen: PBMCs. The V and J genes are TRBV5-4 and TRBJ2-1, with 13 bases identical to TRBD2. This clonotype was sampled from a woman in her twenties or thirties in good health and CMV-seronegative. The CDR3 DNA sequence: TGTGCCAGCAGCATGGGACTAGCGGGGAGGGATGAGCAGTTCTTC. Protein product: CASSMGLAGRDEQFF.